These 17 T cell receptor beta chains were all obtained from the same sample, sequenced in a study of blood T cells in healthy people across ages (dated by TCRdb to 2014 to 2015). Receptor amplification or capture employed 5' RACE. TCRdb names Illumina HiSeq 2500 as the instrument used. A second PCR of about 6 to 11 cycles was performed with a sample-barcoded 5' primer and a J-beta primer mix. TCRdb applied fastp at Q25 and MiXCR to the public reads, then kept only in-frame beta chains. Each CDR3 protein appears once, grouped with its most common genes and DNA. The sample table contains 780,000 or so distinct CDR3 sequences; only one count was recorded for approximately 53% of them. The ten largest make up approximately 40% of the sample. The sample comprised blood. These receptors were collected from an older man in good health.

CDR3 nucleotide sequence: TGTGCCAGCAGGGACCAGTGGCAAGAGACCCAGTACTTC. Translating it yields CASRDQWQETQYF. The V call is TRBV6-6, the J call TRBJ2-5; D not resolved. Trimming left V 6 bases short and J 2 bases short, with 10 bases between. There are 13 residues in the CDR3. Germline V gene lookup returns CDR1 MNHNY and CDR2 SVGAGI (reference sequence).

The CDR3: CASGVRGSVDTQYF. CDR3 nucleotides: TGTGCCAGCGGGGTGCGCGGTTCAGTAGATACGCAGTATTTT. The chain links TRBV6-1 to TRBJ2-3, with D unresolved. CDR1 MNHNS and CDR2 SASEGT come from the germline V gene. There are 14 residues in the CDR3. V was pared by 8 bases and J by 5 bases, with 17 bases between.

The chain has TRBV6-1 and TRBJ1-2; no reliable D call. This CDR3 spans 14 amino acids. CDR1 and CDR2 from the germline V gene are MNHNS and SASEGT. V lost 0 bases and J lost 7, with 12 bases in between. The CDR3 loop is CASSEAPGQRGYTF. The CDR3 bases are TGTGCCAGCAGTGAAGCGCCCGGTCAGCGTGGCTACACCTTC.

This chain uses TRBV20-1 with TRBJ2-7; 12 bases match TRBD2. Judging by the DNA end, TRBJ2-5 fits better; the J call may be wrong. The CDR3 covers 14 residues. CDR1 is DFQATT, CDR2 SNEGSKA, per germline (reference sequence). CDR3 sequence: CSPYPSGRGETQYF. DNA of the CDR3: TGCAGCCCCTACCCTAGCGGGAGGGGAGAGACCCAGTACTTC.

V usage is TRBV2 and J usage is TRBJ2-4, with 13 bases matching TRBD2. Germline loops: CDR1 SNHLY, CDR2 FYNNEI. Unmatched junction bases numbered 13, after V lost 8 bases and J lost 0 bases. This CDR3 has 19 amino acids. The CDR3 spells CASESGLAGDLLAKNIQYF. CDR3 DNA: TGTGCCAGCGAGTCAGGACTAGCGGGAGACCTCTTAGCCAAAAACATTCAGTACTTC. The full variable domain, with the rest looked up from reference TRBV2 and TRBJ2-4, is EPEVTQTPSHQVTQMGQEVILRCVPISNHLYFYWYRQILGQKVEFLVSFYNNEISEKSEIFDDQFSVERPDGSNFTLKIRSTKLEDSAMYFCASESGLAGDLLAKNIQYFGAGTRLSVL.

The chain has TRBV5-1 and TRBJ2-3; TRBD1 agrees at 9 bases. V trimming: 4 bases; J trimming: 14 bases; junction bases outside the gene matches: 14. CDR1 and CDR2 from the germline V gene are SGHRS and YFSETQ. The CDR3 extends over 14 amino acids. The CDR3 nucleotides are TGCGCCAGCAGCGGGAGGACAGGGGACAGATACGCGTATTTT. Translation: CASSGRTGDRYAYF.

This clonotype was observed a few times. V and J are TRBV10-3 and TRBJ1-2, with D maybe TRBD1 (5 bases). V was shortened by 2 bases and J by 5 bases, with 18 bases between the two germline ends. The CDR3 spans 16 residues. CDR1 ENHRY and CDR2 SYGVKD come from the germline V gene. The CDR3 region is CAISERSGRGPYGYTF. The CDR3 DNA follows: TGTGCCATCAGTGAGCGGTCGGGGCGAGGGCCTTATGGCTACACCTTC.

This clonotype has just a few counts. This chain links TRBV2 with TRBJ2-7, with TRBD2 matching over 11 bases. Germline V lookup: CDR1 SNHLY, CDR2 FYNNEI. CDR3 size: 15 residues. V dropped 5 bases and J dropped 4; count of bases not matched to a gene: 7. The CDR3 nucleotides read TGTGCCAGCAGTTTACTAGCGGGAGTCGGGTACGAGCAGTACTTC. Translated, it gives CASSLLAGVGYEQYF.

This rearrangement joins TRBV10-3 to TRBJ1-2; the D gene is possibly TRBD1 (6 bases). The CDR3 extends over 14 amino acids. V lost 4 bases and J 4 bases, leaving 13 bases between the germline ends. The V gene's germline CDR1 is ENHRY and CDR2 SYGVKD. CDR3 nucleotide sequence: TGTGCCATCAGTGCCGAGGGGGACCTCTATGGCTACACCTTC. It specifies CAISAEGDLYGYTF.

This clonotype showed up just once. CDR3 loop: CASSEQQNTEAFF. DNA of the CDR3: TGTGCCAGCAGTGAACAACAGAACACTGAAGCTTTCTTT. This chain links TRBV6-1 with TRBJ1-1, with D hard to call. This CDR3 has 13 residues. V shed 2 bases and J shed 1 base, with 5 bases lying between them. Germline CDR1 is MNHNS and CDR2 is SASEGT.

About this clonotype itself: Relative to the germline gene, one junction end is altered; a read error may explain this. The chain employs TRBV7-2 and TRBJ2-7; 7 bases fit TRBD1. Looked up from germline, CDR1 is SGHTA and CDR2 is FQGNSA. CDR3 length equals 14 residues. The CDR3 sequence: CGSSFQRGPYEQYF. The CDR3 DNA is TGTGGCAGCAGCTTCCAAAGGGGGCCCTACGAGCAGTACTTC.

CDR3 DNA sequence: TGTGCCACCAGTGATTCTCGGACTCCGGGATACGCGTATTTT. Translation: CATSDSRTPGYAYF. V gene TRBV24-1 combines with J gene TRBJ2-3; tentative D call: TRBD2 (5 bases). The CDR3 length is 14 residues. Between the trimmed V and J ends, which lost 2 bases and 14 bases, there was a span of 19 bases. Germline CDR1 and CDR2: KGHDR and SFDVKD.

The V gene is TRBV24-1, the J gene TRBJ2-3; D possibly corresponds to TRBD2 (6 bases). Trimming took off 0 bases at V and 12 bases at J, with 21 bases between the two ends. Per germline, CDR1 KGHDR and CDR2 SFDVKD. The CDR3 has 16 amino acids. CDR3 nucleotides: TGTGCCACCAGTGATTTGCCCCCCGACGGGAGTGGTATACAGTATTTT. As protein: CATSDLPPDGSGIQYF.

This clonotype occurred once. The gene calls are TRBV12-3 or TRBV12-4 and TRBJ2-2, with 7 bases that match TRBD1. The CDR3 is made up of 15 amino acids. V gave up 6 bases and J gave up 9 bases; unmatched junction bases: 13. In nucleotides, the CDR3 is TGTGCCAGCAGCGCAAGACAGGGATTCCCCAGGGAGCTGTTTTTT. The encoded protein is CASSARQGFPRELFF.

CDR3 in DNA: TGTGCCAGCTCACCGAGACAGGATACCAACTCTGAGCAGTACTTC. It translates to CASSPRQDTNSEQYF. This chain joins TRBV18 and TRBJ2-5, with D tentatively TRBD1 (6 bases). CDR1 is KGHSH, CDR2 LQKENI, per germline. The CDR3 length is 15 residues. Trimming left V 3 bases short and J 11 bases short, with 22 bases between.

V and J are TRBV5-1 and TRBJ2-5; 8 bases are shared with TRBD2. This CDR3 is built from 16 residues. V lost 4 bases to trimming and J lost 11 bases; unmatched junction nucleotides: 19. Germline loops: CDR1 SGHRS, CDR2 YFSETQ. CDR3 sequence reads: CASSGGAGDPEREQYF. The CDR3, as DNA: TGCGCCAGCAGCGGGGGAGCGGGAGACCCGGAGAGGGAGCAGTACTTC.

This chain uses TRBV2 with TRBJ2-7; 11 bases line up with TRBD2. V lost 4 bases and J lost 6; bases outside the gene matches: 5. Germline assignment: CDR1 SNHLY and CDR2 FYNNEI. The CDR3 extends over 14 amino acids. The CDR3 protein is CASSATSGGSEQYF. As DNA, the CDR3 is TGTGCCAGCAGTGCCACTAGCGGGGGCTCCGAGCAGTACTTC. The variable domain in full, with the rest retrieved from reference TRBV2 and TRBJ2-7, is EPEVTQTPSHQVTQMGQEVILRCVPISNHLYFYWYRQILGQKVEFLVSFYNNEISEKSEIFDDQFSVERPDGSNFTLKIRSTKLEDSAMYFCASSATSGGSEQYFGPGTRLTVT.